This TCR beta chain originates from a study of blood T cell repertoires in COVID-19. This CDR3 spans 13 amino acids. Trimming removed 10 bases from V and 2 bases from J; junction bases left unmatched: 7. In the authors' workflow: Using reference gene primer amplification, nucleated cell counts were estimated. The protocol was immunoSEQ multiplex PCR, while the TCRdb copy is restricted to in-frame clones and leaves out a portion. V and J calls and clone size are given by that table; D and trimming were obtained from the DNA. This sample has approximately 250,000 clones, with approximately 86% found just once.

The chain employs TRBV12-3 or TRBV12-4 and TRBJ1-2; the match to TRBD1 covers 7 bases. Input material: peripheral blood. The origin of this receptor is a young man with active or convalescent COVID-19. Written as DNA, the CDR3 is TGTGCCATCAACTACAGGGGCAACTATGGCTACACCTTC. Its translation is CAINYRGNYGYTF.